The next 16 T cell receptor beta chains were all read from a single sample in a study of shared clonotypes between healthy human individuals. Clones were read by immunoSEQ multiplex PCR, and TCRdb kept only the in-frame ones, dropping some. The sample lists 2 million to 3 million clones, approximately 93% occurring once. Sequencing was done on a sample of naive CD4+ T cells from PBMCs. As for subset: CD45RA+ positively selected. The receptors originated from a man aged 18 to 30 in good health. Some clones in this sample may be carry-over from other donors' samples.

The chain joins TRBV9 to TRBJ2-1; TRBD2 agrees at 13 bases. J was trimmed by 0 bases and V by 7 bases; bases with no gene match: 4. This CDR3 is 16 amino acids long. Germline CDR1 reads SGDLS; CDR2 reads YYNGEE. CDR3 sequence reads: CASARTSGSSYNEQFF. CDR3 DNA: TGTGCCAGCGCCCGGACTAGCGGGAGCTCCTACAATGAGCAGTTCTTC.

CDR3 DNA: TGTGCCAGCAGCTTAGATATGGGGAGGACTGAATACACCGGGGAGCTGTTTTTT. Amino acid sequence: CASSLDMGRTEYTGELFF. The V and J genes are TRBV11-2 and TRBJ2-2; D perhaps matches TRBD2 (6 bases). Between the trimmed V and J ends, which lost 0 bases and 3 bases, there was a span of 17 bases. The CDR3 loop spans 18 amino acids. Germline lookup yields CDR1 SGHAT and CDR2 FQNNGV.

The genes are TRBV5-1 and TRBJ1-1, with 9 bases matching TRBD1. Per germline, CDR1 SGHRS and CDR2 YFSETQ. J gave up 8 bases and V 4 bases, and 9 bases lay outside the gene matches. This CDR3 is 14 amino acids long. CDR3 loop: CASSPGPGTGEAFF. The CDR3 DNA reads TGCGCCAGCAGCCCGGGGCCCGGGACAGGGGAAGCTTTCTTT.

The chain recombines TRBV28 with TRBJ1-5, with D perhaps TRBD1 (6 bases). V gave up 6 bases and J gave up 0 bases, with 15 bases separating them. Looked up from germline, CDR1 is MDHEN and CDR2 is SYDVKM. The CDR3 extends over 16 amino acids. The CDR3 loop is CASRRESGASNQPQHF. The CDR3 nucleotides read TGTGCCAGCAGGCGAGAATCAGGGGCTAGCAATCAGCCCCAGCATTTT.

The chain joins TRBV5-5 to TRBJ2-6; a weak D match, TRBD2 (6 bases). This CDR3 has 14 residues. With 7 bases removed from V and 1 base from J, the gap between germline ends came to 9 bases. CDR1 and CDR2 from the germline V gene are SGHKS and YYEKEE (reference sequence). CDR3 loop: CASQRGSGANVLTF. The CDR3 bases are TGTGCCAGCCAACGGGGGTCTGGGGCCAACGTCCTGACTTTC.

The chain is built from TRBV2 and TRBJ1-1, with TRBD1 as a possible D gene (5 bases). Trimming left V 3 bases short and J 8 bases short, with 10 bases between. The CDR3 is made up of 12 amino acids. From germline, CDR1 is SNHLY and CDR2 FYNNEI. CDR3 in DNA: TGTGCCAGCAGTGAGGGGCAGGAGGAAGCTTTCTTT. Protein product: CASSEGQEEAFF.

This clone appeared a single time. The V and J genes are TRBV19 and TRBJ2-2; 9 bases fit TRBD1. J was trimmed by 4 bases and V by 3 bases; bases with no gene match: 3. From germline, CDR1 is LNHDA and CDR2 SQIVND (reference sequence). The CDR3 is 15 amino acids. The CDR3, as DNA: TGTGCCAGTAGTATCCCGACAGGGGGCACCGGGGAGCTGTTTTTT. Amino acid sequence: CASSIPTGGTGELFF.

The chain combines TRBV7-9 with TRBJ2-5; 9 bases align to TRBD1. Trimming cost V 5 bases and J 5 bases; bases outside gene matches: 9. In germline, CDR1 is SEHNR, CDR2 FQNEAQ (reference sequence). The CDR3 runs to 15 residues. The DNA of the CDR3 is TGTGCCAGCAGCCTAGGGGACAGGGCATACGAGACCCAGTACTTC. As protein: CASSLGDRAYETQYF.

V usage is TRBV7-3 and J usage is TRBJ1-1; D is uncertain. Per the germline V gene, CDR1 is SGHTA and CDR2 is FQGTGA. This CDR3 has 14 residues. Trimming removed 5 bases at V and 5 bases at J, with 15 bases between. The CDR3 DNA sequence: TGTGCCAGCAGCCCCGCGGCTGGGTCTACTGAAGCTTTCTTT. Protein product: CASSPAAGSTEAFF.

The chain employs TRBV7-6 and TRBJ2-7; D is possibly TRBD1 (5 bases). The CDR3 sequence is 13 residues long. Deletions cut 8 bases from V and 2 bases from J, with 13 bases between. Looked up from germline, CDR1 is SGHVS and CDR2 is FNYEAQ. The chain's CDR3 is CASSRVGTYEQYF. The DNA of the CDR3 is TGTGCCAGCTCCAGGGTAGGGACCTACGAGCAGTACTTC.

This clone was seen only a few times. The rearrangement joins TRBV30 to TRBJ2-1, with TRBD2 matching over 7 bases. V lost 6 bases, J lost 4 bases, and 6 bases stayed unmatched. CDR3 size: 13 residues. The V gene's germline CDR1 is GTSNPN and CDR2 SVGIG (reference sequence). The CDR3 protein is CACDSGPYNEQFF. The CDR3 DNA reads TGTGCCTGCGATAGCGGGCCATACAATGAGCAGTTCTTC.

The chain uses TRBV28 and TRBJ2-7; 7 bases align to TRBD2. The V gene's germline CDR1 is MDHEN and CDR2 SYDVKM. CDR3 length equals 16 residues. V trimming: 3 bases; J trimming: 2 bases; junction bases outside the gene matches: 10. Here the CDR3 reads CASSFELAGRTYEQYF. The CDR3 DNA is TGTGCCAGCAGTTTCGAGCTAGCCGGGAGGACCTACGAGCAGTACTTC.

The CDR3 nucleotides read TGCGCCAGCACCTACGGGGGGGGCCGGAATGAGCAGTTCTTC. Translation gives CASTYGGGRNEQFF. The chain combines TRBV23-1 with TRBJ2-1, with TRBD2 matching over 8 bases. TRBV23-1 is marked as an open reading frame, function uncertain. The CDR3 totals 14 residues. Unmatched junction bases numbered 9, after V lost 7 bases and J lost 7 bases.

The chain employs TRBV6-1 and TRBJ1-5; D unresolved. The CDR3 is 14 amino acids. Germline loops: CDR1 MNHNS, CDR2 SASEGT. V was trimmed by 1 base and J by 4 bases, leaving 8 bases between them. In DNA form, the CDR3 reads TGTGCCAGCAGTGAAGGGCCATGGAATCAGCCCCAGCATTTT. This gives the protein CASSEGPWNQPQHF.

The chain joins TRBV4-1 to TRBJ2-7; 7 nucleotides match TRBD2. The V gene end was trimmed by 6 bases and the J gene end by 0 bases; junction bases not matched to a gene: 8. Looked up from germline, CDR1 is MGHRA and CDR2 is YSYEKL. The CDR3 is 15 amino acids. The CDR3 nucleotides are TGCGCCAGCAGATCCACCCGGACTAGCTCCTACGAGCAGTACTTC. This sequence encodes CASRSTRTSSYEQYF.

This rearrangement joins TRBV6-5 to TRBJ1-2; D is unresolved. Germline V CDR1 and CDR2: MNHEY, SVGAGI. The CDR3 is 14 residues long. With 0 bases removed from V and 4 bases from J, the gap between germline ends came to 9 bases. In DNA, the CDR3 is TGTGCCAGCAGTTACTCCGCCTGGAGCTATGGCTACACCTTC. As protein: CASSYSAWSYGYTF.